The 18 T cell receptor beta chains in this list originate from one sample, sequenced in a study of blood T cell repertoires in COVID-19. Clones were read by immunoSEQ multiplex PCR, and TCRdb kept only the in-frame ones, dropping some. Of more than 300,000 clones in the sample, around nine tenths are singletons; the top ten hold around 3.9%. The sequenced sample was PBMCs or T cells enriched from blood (not recorded which). Receptors were obtained from a woman aged 25 to 45 who had been exposed to COVID-19.

The V and J genes are TRBV21-1 and TRBJ2-7; the table assigns TRBD1, which was not confirmed against the DNA. TRBV21-1 is flagged as a pseudogene. CDR3 length: 19 amino acids. The DNA of the CDR3 is TGTGCCAGCAGCAAAGTATCCTCGGCAGGGATTAAAGGGTTTCACGAGCAGTACTTC. Protein: CASSKVSSAGIKGFHEQYF.

The chain has TRBV6-1 and TRBJ1-4; the match to TRBD1 covers 7 bases. CDR3 length: 17 residues. In germline, CDR1 is MNHNS, CDR2 SASEGT. V trimming: 4 bases; J trimming: 0 bases; junction bases outside the gene matches: 8. The DNA for the CDR3 is TGTGCCAGCAGTGGACAGGGTTTTATCTCAACTAATGAAAAACTGTTTTTT. Translating gives CASSGQGFISTNEKLFF.

This chain joins TRBV30 and TRBJ1-2; maybe TRBD1 (5 bases). The CDR3 has 12 residues. Germline V gives CDR1 GTSNPN, CDR2 SVGIG (reference sequence). V was shortened by 8 bases and J by 6 bases, with 16 bases between the two germline ends. CDR3 bases: TGTGCCAGCTATCCAGGGATTCATGGCTACACCTTC. The encoded protein is CASYPGIHGYTF. The variable domain in full, with the rest retrieved from reference TRBV30 and TRBJ1-2, is SQTIHQWPATLVQPVGSPLSLECTVEGTSNPNLYWYRQAAGRGLQLLFYSVGIGQISSEVPQNLSASRPQDRQFILSSKKLLLSDSGFYLCASYPGIHGYTFGSGTRLTVV.

Ten or more counts support this clone. The chain carries TRBV5-6 and TRBJ1-1, with D hard to call. This CDR3 is 12 amino acids long. CDR1 and CDR2 (germline): SGHDT, YYEEEE. V was cut by 4 bases and J by 2 bases, with 6 bases left in between. The CDR3 loop reads CASSVLNTEAFF. DNA for the CDR3: TGTGCCAGCAGCGTCCTTAACACTGAAGCTTTCTTT.

The genes are TRBV10-1 and TRBJ2-7; D may be TRBD1 (6 bases). Trimming removed 7 bases at V and 0 bases at J, with 19 bases between. CDR1 is WNHNN and CDR2 is SYGVQD in the germline V gene (reference sequence). The CDR3 contains 16 residues. Here the CDR3 DNA reads TGCGCCAGCAACCCCCGTCGCAGGGGACACTCCTACGAGCAGTACTTC. Translating it yields CASNPRRRGHSYEQYF.

V is TRBV4-1 and J is TRBJ2-2; no firm D call. This CDR3 comprises 15 residues. Looked up from germline, CDR1 is MGHRA and CDR2 is YSYEKL. The germline V and J ends were trimmed by 0 bases and 6 bases, with 11 bases remaining between them. This CDR3 is CASSQESTPPGELFF. CDR3 DNA sequence: TGCGCCAGCAGCCAAGAATCTACGCCCCCCGGGGAGCTGTTTTTT.

This CDR3 reads CASSQENRGRTSPLHF. CDR3 coding DNA: TGTGCCAGCAGCCAAGAGAACAGGGGACGGACTTCACCCCTCCACTTT. The gene calls are TRBV3-1 (or the pseudogene TRBV3-2) and TRBJ1-6, with 7 bases fitting TRBD1. The CDR3 is 16 residues long. The ends lost 0 bases at V and 9 bases at J; junction bases unmatched: 8. Germline CDR1 and CDR2: LGHDT and YNNKEL (reference sequence).

The CDR3 reads CASSLAVTSGGQETQYF. CDR3 coding DNA: TGTGCCAGCAGCTTAGCGGTAACTAGCGGGGGGCAAGAGACCCAGTACTTC. The rearrangement uses TRBV7-7 and TRBJ2-5; 12 bases map to TRBD2. Trimming removed 0 bases from V and 2 bases from J; junction bases left unmatched: 4. Germline assignment: CDR1 SSHAT and CDR2 FNYEAQ (reference sequence). The CDR3 has 17 residues.

The rearrangement uses TRBV3-1 (or the pseudogene TRBV3-2) and TRBJ1-1, with no clear D. The germline V gene encodes CDR1 LGHDT and CDR2 YNNKEL (reference sequence). The length of the CDR3 is 13 residues. The V end was cut by 6 bases, the J end by 2 bases, with 10 bases between. The CDR3 nucleotides read TGTGCCAGCAGACCGCGTAGAAACACTGAAGCTTTCTTT. The encoded protein is CASRPRRNTEAFF.

This sequence joins TRBV3-1 (or the pseudogene TRBV3-2) and TRBJ1-3, with 8 bases that match TRBD1. V was pared by 4 bases and J by 0 bases, with 5 bases of the junction left unmatched. Germline-derived CDR1 and CDR2 are LGHDT and YNNKEL (reference sequence). This CDR3 is 16 amino acids long. The CDR3 protein is CASSLVTGGSGNTIYF. CDR3 nucleotides: TGTGCCAGCAGCCTCGTTACAGGGGGCTCTGGAAACACCATATATTTT.

The V and J genes are TRBV11-2 and TRBJ1-2, with 8 bases matching TRBD1. Germline trimming cut 0 bases from V and 4 bases from J; bases unmatched to any gene: 4. CDR3 length equals 15 residues. Germline V gives CDR1 SGHAT, CDR2 FQNNGV. In nucleotides, the CDR3 is TGTGCCAGCAGCTTAGAGGCAGGGGGCGGCTATGGCTACACCTTC. The encoded protein is CASSLEAGGGYGYTF.

The V call is TRBV2, the J call TRBJ1-1; 9 bases map to TRBD1. The CDR3 runs 13 residues. Germline V gene lookup returns CDR1 SNHLY and CDR2 FYNNEI. After removal of 8 bases from V and 5 bases from J, the junction contained 6 bases not matched to a gene. The CDR3 DNA reads TGTGCCAGCGGACGACAGGGGGAAACTGAAGCTTTCTTT. Translation: CASGRQGETEAFF.

The chain uses TRBV7-2 and TRBJ2-7; no clear D gene. Trimming stripped 5 bases from V and 6 bases from J, with 11 bases between. Germline V gene lookup returns CDR1 SGHTA and CDR2 FQGNSA. The CDR3 totals 12 residues. CDR3 sequence reads: CASSRVGREQYF. The DNA of the CDR3 is TGTGCCAGCAGCCGTGTCGGTCGCGAGCAGTACTTC.

CDR3 sequence: CASSKASNTEAFF. CDR3 nucleotides: TGTGCCAGCAGCAAAGCGAGCAACACTGAAGCTTTCTTT. V gene TRBV21-1 combines with J gene TRBJ1-1. TRBV21-1 constitutes a pseudogene. The CDR3 is 13 amino acids.

J is TRBJ1-2 and V is TRBV7-8; TRBD1 matches 8 bases. Germline-derived CDR1 and CDR2 are SGHVS and FQNEAQ. V trimming: 1 base; J trimming: 4 bases; junction bases outside the gene matches: 11. There are 17 residues in the CDR3. The DNA of the CDR3 is TGTGCCAGCAGCTTAGTAGGGACAGGAGGTTCATTCTATGGCTACACCTTC. Its translation: CASSLVGTGGSFYGYTF.

The chain is built from TRBV5-1 and TRBJ1-2, with a possible D match to TRBD1 (6 bases). Germline CDR1 reads SGHRS; CDR2 reads YFSETQ. Trimming left V 4 bases short and J 4 bases short, with 14 bases between. CDR3 length: 14 amino acids. CDR3 in amino acids: CASSVRDIGYGYTF. The DNA of the CDR3 is TGCGCCAGCAGCGTCCGGGACATCGGCTATGGCTACACCTTC. Filled out from reference TRBV5-1 and TRBJ1-2, the complete variable domain reads KAGVTQTPRYLIKTRGQQVTLSCSPISGHRSVSWYQQTPGQGLQFLFEYFSETQRNKGNFPGRFSGRQFSNSRSEMNVSTLELGDSALYLCASSVRDIGYGYTFGSGTRLTVV.

This chain connects TRBV7-2 to TRBJ1-2; D gene ambiguous. V lost 2 bases and J 4 bases, leaving 14 bases between the germline ends. This CDR3 is 15 amino acids long. Germline V gene lookup returns CDR1 SGHTA and CDR2 FQGNSA. CDR3 in amino acids: CASSLSGVHSYGYTF. CDR3 DNA sequence: TGTGCCAGCAGCTTAAGCGGGGTTCACTCCTATGGCTACACCTTC.

This chain links TRBV11-2 with TRBJ2-7; D might be TRBD1 (6 bases). Germline V CDR1 and CDR2: SGHAT, FQNNGV. V lost 5 bases, J lost 4 bases, and 21 bases lay in between. The CDR3 contains 16 residues. The CDR3 nucleotides are TGTGCCAGCAGCCACTACTCAGGGGACCGGCTGTACGAGCAGTACTTC. Protein sequence: CASSHYSGDRLYEQYF.